This T cell receptor beta chain originates from a study of identical twins. TCRdb re-analysed the 5' RACE reads in MiXCR, keeping a single row per CDR3 protein. The table has about 1.7 million distinct CDR3 sequences, around 29% seen once. The sequencing input was cord blood. The receptor was isolated from a newborn girl in good health.

CDR3 sequence (DNA): TGTGCCACCAGTGATGCATCCGGGACAGGGGAAGAGACCCAGTACTTC. It yields the protein CATSDASGTGEETQYF. The V gene is TRBV24-1, the J gene TRBJ2-5; TRBD1 aligns across 10 bases. V lost 3 bases and J lost 3; bases outside the gene matches: 6. In germline, CDR1 is KGHDR, CDR2 SFDVKD. The CDR3 sequence is 16 residues long.